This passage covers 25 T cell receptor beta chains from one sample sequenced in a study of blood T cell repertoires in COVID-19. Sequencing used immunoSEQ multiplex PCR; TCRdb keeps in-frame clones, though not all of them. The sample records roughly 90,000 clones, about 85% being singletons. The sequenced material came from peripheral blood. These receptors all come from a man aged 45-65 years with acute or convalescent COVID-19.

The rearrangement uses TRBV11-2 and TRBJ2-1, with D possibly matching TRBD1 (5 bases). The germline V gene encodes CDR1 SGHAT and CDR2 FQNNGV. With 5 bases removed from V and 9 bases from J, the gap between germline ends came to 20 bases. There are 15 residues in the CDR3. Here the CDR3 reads CASSPGAGRLLEQFF. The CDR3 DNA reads TGTGCCAGCAGCCCTGGGGCAGGGCGACTTCTTGAGCAGTTCTTC.

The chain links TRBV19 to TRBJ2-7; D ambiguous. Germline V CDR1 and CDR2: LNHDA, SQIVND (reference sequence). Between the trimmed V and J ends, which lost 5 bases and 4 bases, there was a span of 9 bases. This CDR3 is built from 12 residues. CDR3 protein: CASSLTGYEQYF. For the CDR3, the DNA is TGTGCCAGTAGTCTCACCGGTTACGAGCAGTACTTC. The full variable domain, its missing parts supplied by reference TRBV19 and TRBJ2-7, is DGGITQSPKYLFRKEGQNVTLSCEQNLNHDAMYWYRQDPGQGLRLIYYSQIVNDFQKGDIAEGYSVSREKKESFPLTVTSAQKNPTAFYLCASSLTGYEQYFGPGTRLTVT.

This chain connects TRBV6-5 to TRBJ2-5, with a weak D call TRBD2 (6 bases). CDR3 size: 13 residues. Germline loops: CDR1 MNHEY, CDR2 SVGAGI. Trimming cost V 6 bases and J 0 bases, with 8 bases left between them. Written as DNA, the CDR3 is TGTGCCAGCAGGTCTAGCGACCAAGAGACCCAGTACTTC. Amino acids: CASRSSDQETQYF.

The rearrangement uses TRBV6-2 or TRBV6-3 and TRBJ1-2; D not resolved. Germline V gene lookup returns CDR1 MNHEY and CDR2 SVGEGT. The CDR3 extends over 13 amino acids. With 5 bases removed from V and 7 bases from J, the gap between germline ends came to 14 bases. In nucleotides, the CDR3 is TGTGCCAGCAGTCTCGCCGGGATCCCTGGCTACACCTTC. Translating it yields CASSLAGIPGYTF.

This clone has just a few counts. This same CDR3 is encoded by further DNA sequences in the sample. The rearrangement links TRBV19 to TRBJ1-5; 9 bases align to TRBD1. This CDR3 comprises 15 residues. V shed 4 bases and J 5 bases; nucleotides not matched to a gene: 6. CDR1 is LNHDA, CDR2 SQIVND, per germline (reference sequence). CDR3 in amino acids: CASSRPGQGYQPQHF. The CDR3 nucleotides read TGTGCCAGTAGTAGACCGGGACAGGGTTATCAGCCCCAGCATTTT. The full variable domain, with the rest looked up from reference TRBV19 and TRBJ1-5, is DGGITQSPKYLFRKEGQNVTLSCEQNLNHDAMYWYRQDPGQGLRLIYYSQIVNDFQKGDIAEGYSVSREKKESFPLTVTSAQKNPTAFYLCASSRPGQGYQPQHFGDGTRLSIL.

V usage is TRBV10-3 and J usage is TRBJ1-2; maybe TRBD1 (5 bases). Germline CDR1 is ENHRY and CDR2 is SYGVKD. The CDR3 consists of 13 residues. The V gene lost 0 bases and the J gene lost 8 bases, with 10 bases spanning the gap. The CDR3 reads CAISESGRVGYTF. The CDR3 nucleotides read TGTGCCATCAGTGAGTCGGGCAGGGTAGGCTACACCTTC.

For the CDR3, the DNA is TGTGCCAGCAGCCTTCGGGAGTTAACAGATACGCAGTATTTT. Translated, it gives CASSLRELTDTQYF. The chain combines TRBV7-8 with TRBJ2-3; possibly TRBD2 for D (6 bases). CDR3 length: 14 amino acids. Germline V lookup: CDR1 SGHVS, CDR2 FQNEAQ. Trimming shortened V by 5 bases and J by 3 bases, and 12 bases separated the two germline ends.

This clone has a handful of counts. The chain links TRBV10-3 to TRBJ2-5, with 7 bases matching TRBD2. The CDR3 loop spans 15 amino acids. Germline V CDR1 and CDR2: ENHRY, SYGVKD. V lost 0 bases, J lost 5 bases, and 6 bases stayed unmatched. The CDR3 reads CAISESTAGEETQYF. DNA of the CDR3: TGTGCCATCAGTGAGTCGACCGCGGGGGAGGAGACCCAGTACTTC.

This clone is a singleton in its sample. As DNA, the CDR3 is TGTGCCAGCAGCCAAGAGGTCAGAATGCAAGGTACGCAGTATTTT. This sequence encodes CASSQEVRMQGTQYF. The chain couples TRBV9 to TRBJ2-3; D remains unclear. The germline V and J ends were trimmed by 4 bases and 8 bases, with 20 bases remaining between them. CDR3 length equals 15 residues. Germline V CDR1 and CDR2: SGDLS, YYNGEE.

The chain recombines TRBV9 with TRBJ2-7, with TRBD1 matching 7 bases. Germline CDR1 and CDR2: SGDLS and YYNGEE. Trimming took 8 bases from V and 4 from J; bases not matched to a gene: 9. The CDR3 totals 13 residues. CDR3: CASSQTGTYEQYF. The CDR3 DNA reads TGTGCCAGTAGTCAGACAGGGACGTACGAGCAGTACTTC.

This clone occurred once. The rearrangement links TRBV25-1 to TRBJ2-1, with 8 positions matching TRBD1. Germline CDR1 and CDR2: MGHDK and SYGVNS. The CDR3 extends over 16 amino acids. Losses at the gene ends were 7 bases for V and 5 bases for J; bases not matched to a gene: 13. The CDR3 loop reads CASTPTSDRVNNEQFF. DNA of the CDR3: TGTGCCAGCACTCCAACCTCGGACAGGGTTAACAATGAGCAGTTCTTC. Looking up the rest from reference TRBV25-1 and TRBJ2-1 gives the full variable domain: EADIYQTPRYLVIGTGKKITLECSQTMGHDKMYWYQQDPGMELHLIHYSYGVNSTEKGDLSSESTVSRIRTEHFPLTLESARPSHTSQYLCASTPTSDRVNNEQFFGPGTRLTVL.

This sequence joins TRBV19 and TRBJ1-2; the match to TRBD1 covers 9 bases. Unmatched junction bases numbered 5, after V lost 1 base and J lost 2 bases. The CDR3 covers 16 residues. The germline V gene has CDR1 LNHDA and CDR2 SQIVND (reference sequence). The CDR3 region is CASSIVGGQGNYGYTF. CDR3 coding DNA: TGTGCCAGTAGTATAGTGGGGGGACAGGGAAACTATGGCTACACCTTC.

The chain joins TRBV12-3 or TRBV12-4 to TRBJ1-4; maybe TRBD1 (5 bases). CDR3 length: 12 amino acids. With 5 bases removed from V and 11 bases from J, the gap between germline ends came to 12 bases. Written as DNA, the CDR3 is TGTGCCAGCAGTCCGGGCCGGGGGAAACTGTTTTTT. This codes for CASSPGRGKLFF.

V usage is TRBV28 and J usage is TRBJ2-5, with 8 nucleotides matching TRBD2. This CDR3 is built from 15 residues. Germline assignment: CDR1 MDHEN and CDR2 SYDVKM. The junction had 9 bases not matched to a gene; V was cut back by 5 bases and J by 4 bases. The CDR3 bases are TGTGCCAGCAGTCCAGGGACTAGGGCAGGAGAGACCCAGTACTTC. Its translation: CASSPGTRAGETQYF.

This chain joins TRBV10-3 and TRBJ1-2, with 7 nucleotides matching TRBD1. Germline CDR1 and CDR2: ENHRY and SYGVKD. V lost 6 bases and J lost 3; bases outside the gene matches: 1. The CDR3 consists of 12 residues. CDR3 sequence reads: CAIRDRDYGYTF. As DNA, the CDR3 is TGTGCCATCAGAGACAGGGACTATGGCTACACCTTC.

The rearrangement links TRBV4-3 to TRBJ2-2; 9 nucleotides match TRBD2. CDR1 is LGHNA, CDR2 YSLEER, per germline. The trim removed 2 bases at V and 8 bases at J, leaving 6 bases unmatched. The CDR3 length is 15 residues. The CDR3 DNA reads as TGCGCCAGCAGCCAAAAGGGACTAGCAGTTGGGGAGCTGTTTTTT. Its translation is CASSQKGLAVGELFF.

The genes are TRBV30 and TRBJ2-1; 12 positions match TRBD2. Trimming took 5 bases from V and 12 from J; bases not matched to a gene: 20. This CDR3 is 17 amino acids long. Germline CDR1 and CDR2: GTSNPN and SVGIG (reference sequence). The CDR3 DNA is TGTGCCTGGGAGTGGCTAGCGGGAGGGCCGCGCGGTCTCGGGCAGTTCTTC. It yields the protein CAWEWLAGGPRGLGQFF. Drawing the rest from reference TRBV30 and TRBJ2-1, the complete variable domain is SQTIHQWPATLVQPVGSPLSLECTVEGTSNPNLYWYRQAAGRGLQLLFYSVGIGQISSEVPQNLSASRPQDRQFILSSKKLLLSDSGFYLCAWEWLAGGPRGLGQFFGPGTRLTVL.

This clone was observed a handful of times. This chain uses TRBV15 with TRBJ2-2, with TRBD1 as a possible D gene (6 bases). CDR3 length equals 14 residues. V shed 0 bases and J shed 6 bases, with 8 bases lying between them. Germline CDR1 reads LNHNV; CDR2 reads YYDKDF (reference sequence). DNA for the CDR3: TGTGCCACCAGCAGAGACAGGGGACCCGGGGAGCTGTTTTTT. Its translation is CATSRDRGPGELFF. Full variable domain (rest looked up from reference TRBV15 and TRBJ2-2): DAMVIQNPRYQVTQFGKPVTLSCSQTLNHNVMYWYQQKSSQAPKLLFHYYDKDFNNEADTPDNFQSRRPNTSFCFLDIRSPGLGDTAMYLCATSRDRGPGELFFGEGSRLTVL.

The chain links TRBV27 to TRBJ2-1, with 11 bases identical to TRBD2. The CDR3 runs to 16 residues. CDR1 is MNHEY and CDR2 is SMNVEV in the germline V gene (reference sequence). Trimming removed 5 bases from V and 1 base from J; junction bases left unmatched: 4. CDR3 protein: CASSPRTSGSYNEQFF. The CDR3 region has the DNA TGTGCCAGCAGTCCGAGGACTAGCGGGTCCTACAATGAGCAGTTCTTC.

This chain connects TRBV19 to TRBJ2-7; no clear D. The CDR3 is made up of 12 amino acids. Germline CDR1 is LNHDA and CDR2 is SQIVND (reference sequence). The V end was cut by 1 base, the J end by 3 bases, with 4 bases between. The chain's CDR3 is CASSIGGYEQYF. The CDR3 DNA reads TGTGCCAGTAGTATAGGAGGCTACGAGCAGTACTTC.

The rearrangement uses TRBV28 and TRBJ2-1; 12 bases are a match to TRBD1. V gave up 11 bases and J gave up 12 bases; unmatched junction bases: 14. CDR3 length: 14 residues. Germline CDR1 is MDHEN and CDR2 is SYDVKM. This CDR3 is CAHGTGGSRLWQFF. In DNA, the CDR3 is TGTGCCCACGGGACAGGGGGCTCCCGGTTGTGGCAGTTCTTC.

CDR3 sequence: CASSSWGVSSEAFF. As DNA, the CDR3 is TGTGCCAGCAGTTCCTGGGGGGTTTCATCCGAAGCTTTCTTT. This sequence joins TRBV6-2 or TRBV6-3 and TRBJ1-1, with D possibly TRBD1 on 5 matching bases. The V gene lost 4 bases and the J gene lost 8 bases, with 17 bases spanning the gap. This CDR3 comprises 14 residues. Germline-derived CDR1 and CDR2 are MNHEY and SVGEGT.

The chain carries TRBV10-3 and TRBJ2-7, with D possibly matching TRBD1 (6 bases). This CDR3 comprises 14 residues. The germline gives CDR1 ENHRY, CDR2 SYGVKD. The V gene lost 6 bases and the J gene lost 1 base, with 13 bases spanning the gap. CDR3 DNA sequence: TGTGCCATCAGCCAACTGACAGGTTCCTACGAGCAGTACTTC. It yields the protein CAISQLTGSYEQYF.

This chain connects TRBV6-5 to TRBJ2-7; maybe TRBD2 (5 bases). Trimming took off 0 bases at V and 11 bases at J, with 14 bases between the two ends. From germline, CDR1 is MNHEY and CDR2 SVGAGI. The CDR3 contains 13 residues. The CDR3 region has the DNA TGTGCCAGCAGTTACTCGAGGGCGCTAGAGGAGTACTTC. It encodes CASSYSRALEEYF.

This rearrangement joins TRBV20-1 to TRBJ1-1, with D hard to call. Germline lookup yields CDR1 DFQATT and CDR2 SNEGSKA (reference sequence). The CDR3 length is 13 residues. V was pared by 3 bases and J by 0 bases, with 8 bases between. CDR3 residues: CSASSHLNTEAFF. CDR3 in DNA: TGCAGTGCTAGTAGCCACCTGAACACTGAAGCTTTCTTT.